This T cell receptor beta chain comes out of a study of identifying expanded T cells in peripheral blood. Overall study results and limits: Over approximately two and four weeks, about 16 and 20 clones changed, versus roughly 1.1 between replicates.

The assay was immunoSEQ multiplex PCR, and TCRdb's table has in-frame clones only and misses some. The table has 75,000 to 90,000 clones, roughly 90% seen once. There are a few counts of this clone. Its antigen remains unidentified. Germline lookup yields CDR1 SGHRS and CDR2 YFSETQ. This CDR3 spans 15 amino acids. V lost 1 base to trimming and J lost 5 bases; unmatched junction nucleotides: 5. The TCR sequence derives from a person aged 18 to 75 in good health. The chain is built from TRBV5-1 and TRBJ2-3; 9 bases line up with TRBD1. The sample was blood. CDR3 region: CASSLFGTGRDTQYF. The CDR3 DNA is TGCGCCAGCAGCTTGTTTGGGACAGGGAGAGATACGCAGTATTTT.